One sample yielded the 27 T cell receptor beta chains listed below, sequenced in a study of PD-1 blockade in classical Hodgkin lymphoma. The time point was: cycle 4 day 1 (C4D1), after 6 weeks of nivolumab. Every patient had relapsed following autologous stem cell transplantation, and cohorts differed in brentuximab vedotin exposure. Libraries were prepared by immunoSEQ multiplex PCR; TCRdb keeps only in-frame clonotypes and omits some of them. The table has under 25,000 clones, 60% to 75% seen once; the top ten hold 19%. The material was peripheral blood mononuclear cells (PBMCs), obtained before the fourth cycle of nivolumab. These receptors were collected from a human donor with classical Hodgkin lymphoma.

This clone was seen more than once but under ten times. The chain couples TRBV30 to TRBJ2-4, with no clear D. CDR1 and CDR2 from the germline V gene are GTSNPN and SVGIG (reference sequence). The CDR3 loop spans 14 amino acids. V lost 1 base and J 0 bases, leaving 7 bases between the germline ends. In DNA form, the CDR3 reads TGTGCCTGGAGTGAGCTGGTAGCCAAAAACATTCAGTACTTC. Its translation: CAWSELVAKNIQYF.

A few counts support this clone. V and J are TRBV11-3 and TRBJ2-7; 8 bases line up with TRBD1. Germline V gene lookup returns CDR1 SGHNT and CDR2 YENEEA. V lost 5 bases to trimming and J lost 3 bases; unmatched junction nucleotides: 9. The CDR3 extends over 15 amino acids. In nucleotides, the CDR3 is TGTGCCAGCAGCGTATCCGGGACAGGCAACTACGAGCAGTACTTC. This translates into CASSVSGTGNYEQYF.

This clone was recorded only once. The chain recombines TRBV6-1 with TRBJ1-5; possible D gene TRBD1, 5 bases. CDR1 and CDR2 from the germline V gene are MNHNS and SASEGT. The V end lost 7 bases, the J end lost 4 bases, and 17 bases lay between the germline ends. There are 15 residues in the CDR3. As DNA, the CDR3 is TGTGCCAGCACCGGGGCGCAGGCCGTTAATCAGCCCCAGCATTTT. This encodes CASTGAQAVNQPQHF.

The chain uses TRBV2 and TRBJ1-4; D unresolved. Trimming removed 2 bases at V and 7 bases at J, with 11 bases between. Germline V gene sequence: CDR1 SNHLY, CDR2 FYNNEI. The CDR3 runs to 14 residues. The CDR3 DNA sequence: TGTGCCAGCAGTGAACAAGGAGTCGGTGAAAAACTGTTTTTT. Its translation: CASSEQGVGEKLFF. Variable domain in full (rest from reference TRBV2 and TRBJ1-4): EPEVTQTPSHQVTQMGQEVILRCVPISNHLYFYWYRQILGQKVEFLVSFYNNEISEKSEIFDDQFSVERPDGSNFTLKIRSTKLEDSAMYFCASSEQGVGEKLFFGSGTQLSVL.

This chain uses TRBV4-2 with TRBJ2-6; D is unresolved. Trimming took 2 bases from V and 0 from J, leaving 11 bases between them. The CDR3 is 17 residues long. Germline lookup yields CDR1 LGHNA and CDR2 YNFKEQ. The CDR3 protein is CASSQNQRYSGANVLTF. CDR3 nucleotides: TGTGCCAGCAGCCAAAACCAGCGTTACTCTGGGGCCAACGTCCTGACTTTC.

The chain employs TRBV9 and TRBJ2-2; 7 bases map to TRBD2. Germline assignment: CDR1 SGDLS and CDR2 YYNGEE. The CDR3 loop spans 16 amino acids. Losses at the gene ends were 4 bases for V and 4 bases for J; bases not matched to a gene: 10. The CDR3 spells CASSRFGAGLTGELFF. CDR3 nucleotide sequence: TGTGCCAGCAGCAGGTTTGGAGCGGGGCTCACCGGGGAGCTGTTTTTT.

The chain carries TRBV7-2 and TRBJ1-1; TRBD1 agrees at 12 bases. Trimming at V came to 5 bases and at J to 9 bases, leaving 7 bases not matched to a gene. Per the germline V gene, CDR1 is SGHTA and CDR2 is FQGNSA. The CDR3 extends over 14 amino acids. The CDR3 protein is CASSRGQGANQAFF. The CDR3 DNA is TGTGCCAGCAGCCGGGGACAGGGGGCTAACCAAGCTTTCTTT.

The V gene is TRBV27, the J gene TRBJ1-5; D is ambiguous. The V end lost 6 bases, the J end lost 5 bases, and 11 bases lay between the germline ends. The germline gives CDR1 MNHEY, CDR2 SMNVEV (reference sequence). The CDR3 extends over 13 amino acids. DNA for the CDR3: TGTGCCAGCAGCCTAAGGGTGGATCAGCCCCAGCATTTT. It yields the protein CASSLRVDQPQHF.

The chain recombines TRBV4-1 with TRBJ1-1; no definite D call. Germline loops: CDR1 MGHRA, CDR2 YSYEKL. The CDR3 is 14 amino acids. V shed 1 base and J shed 6 bases, with 12 bases lying between them. CDR3 sequence reads: CASSQVPGYPEAFF. CDR3 nucleotide sequence: TGCGCCAGCAGCCAAGTCCCGGGGTACCCTGAAGCTTTCTTT.

CDR3 protein: CASSQDRGAVEAFF. CDR3 DNA: TGTGCCAGCAGCCAAGACCGCGGGGCAGTCGAAGCTTTCTTT. This chain links TRBV4-2 with TRBJ1-1; D possibly corresponds to TRBD1 (5 bases). The V and J ends lost 0 bases and 8 bases respectively, with 13 bases between them. Germline loops: CDR1 LGHNA, CDR2 YNFKEQ. The CDR3 totals 14 residues.

This clone was seen once. V and J are TRBV30 and TRBJ2-3; unclear D gene. The CDR3 totals 11 residues. V was cut by 1 base and J by 6 bases, with 5 bases left in between. Germline CDR1 is GTSNPN and CDR2 is SVGIG (reference sequence). This CDR3 is CAWSGLDTQYF. The DNA for the CDR3 is TGTGCCTGGAGTGGCCTTGATACGCAGTATTTT.

The genes are TRBV19 and TRBJ1-2, with unresolved D. This CDR3 contains 14 residues. Trimming removed 8 bases at V and 4 bases at J, with 17 bases between. Germline lookup yields CDR1 LNHDA and CDR2 SQIVND (reference sequence). Written as DNA, the CDR3 is TGTGCCAGTTCTCCCCCAGCGGGCCGCTATGGCTACACCTTC. This encodes CASSPPAGRYGYTF.

The rearrangement joins TRBV15 to TRBJ2-7, with 7 bases that match TRBD1. CDR1 and CDR2 from the germline V gene are LNHNV and YYDKDF (reference sequence). The length of the CDR3 is 13 residues. V lost 4 bases, J lost 4 bases, and 4 bases stayed unmatched. The CDR3 spells CATSIGQEYEQYF. The CDR3 nucleotides read TGTGCCACCAGCATAGGACAGGAATACGAGCAGTACTTC.

The genes are TRBV20-1 and TRBJ1-1; D possibly corresponds to TRBD1 (5 bases). Trimming removed 6 bases at V and 11 bases at J, with 16 bases between. CDR1 DFQATT and CDR2 SNEGSKA come from the germline V gene (reference sequence). This CDR3 has 11 amino acids. The CDR3 DNA reads as TGCAGTGCCGCCGGGACCCGAGGGGCTTTCTTT. Translated: CSAAGTRGAFF.

This chain joins TRBV5-1 and TRBJ2-3, with 12 bases matching TRBD2. The CDR3 has 16 amino acids. Trimming removed 4 bases from V and 3 bases from J; junction bases left unmatched: 6. The germline V gene encodes CDR1 SGHRS and CDR2 YFSETQ. The CDR3 region has the DNA TGCGCCAGCAGCACCGGACTAGCGGGAACTACAGATACGCAGTATTTT. Translating it yields CASSTGLAGTTDTQYF.

This rearrangement joins TRBV2 to TRBJ2-2; TRBD1 matches 11 bases. Germline CDR1 SNHLY, CDR2 FYNNEI. V gave up 6 bases and J gave up 5 bases; unmatched junction bases: 2. This CDR3 contains 14 residues. CDR3 sequence reads: CASRGTGGTGELFF. For the CDR3, the DNA is TGTGCCAGCAGAGGGACAGGGGGTACCGGGGAGCTGTTTTTT.

V and J are TRBV5-1 and TRBJ2-1; 8 nucleotides align to TRBD2. The CDR3 is 14 amino acids. Germline CDR1 is SGHRS and CDR2 is YFSETQ. The CDR3 protein is CASGGGYYYNEQFF. The CDR3 DNA reads as TGCGCAAGCGGCGGGGGGTACTACTACAATGAGCAGTTCTTC. The complete variable domain, with remaining parts taken from reference TRBV5-1 and TRBJ2-1, reads KAGVTQTPRYLIKTRGQQVTLSCSPISGHRSVSWYQQTPGQGLQFLFEYFSETQRNKGNFPGRFSGRQFSNSRSEMNVSTLELGDSALYLCASGGGYYYNEQFFGPGTRLTVL.

The chain recombines TRBV13 with TRBJ1-5; D gene ambiguous. Between the trimmed V and J ends, which lost 3 bases and 3 bases, there was a span of 6 bases. The CDR3 loop spans 13 amino acids. CDR1 and CDR2 (germline): PRHDT, FYEKMQ (reference sequence). CDR3 loop: CASSFGINQPQHF. CDR3 sequence (DNA): TGTGCCAGCAGCTTCGGTATCAATCAGCCCCAGCATTTT.

This chain connects TRBV4-3 to TRBJ2-2, with D possibly being TRBD1 (6 bases). Germline V gives CDR1 LGHNA, CDR2 YSLEER. With 1 base removed from V and 3 bases from J, the gap between germline ends came to 15 bases. The CDR3 length is 17 residues. CDR3 loop: CASSQGLTGQDTGELFF. The DNA of the CDR3 is TGCGCCAGCAGCCAAGGGCTGACGGGACAAGACACCGGGGAGCTGTTTTTT.

The V gene is TRBV5-1, the J gene TRBJ2-7; TRBD2 matches at 7 bases. This CDR3 comprises 16 residues. CDR1 SGHRS and CDR2 YFSETQ come from the germline V gene. The V segment lost 4 bases and the J segment 0 bases; nucleotides outside the gene matches: 10. The CDR3 DNA reads as TGCGCCAGCAGCGTCCAGGAAGCGGGGCACTCCTACGAGCAGTACTTC. Residues: CASSVQEAGHSYEQYF.

This chain links TRBV28 with TRBJ2-5; TRBD1 aligns across 7 bases. This CDR3 contains 12 residues. The junction had 7 bases not matched to a gene; V was cut back by 4 bases and J by 11 bases. Looked up from germline, CDR1 is MDHEN and CDR2 is SYDVKM. The CDR3 here is CASSSFNRGQYF. DNA of the CDR3: TGTGCCAGCAGTTCCTTTAACAGGGGACAGTACTTC.

The V gene is TRBV5-1, the J gene TRBJ2-1; TRBD1 agrees at 7 bases. The V and J ends lost 4 bases and 12 bases, in that order; junction bases with no gene match: 16. CDR1 and CDR2 from the germline V gene are SGHRS and YFSETQ. This CDR3 has 15 amino acids. CDR3 sequence reads: CASSLTGQERVRQFF. The CDR3 nucleotides are TGCGCCAGCAGCCTGACCGGACAGGAGAGGGTCAGGCAGTTCTTC.

The gene calls are TRBV6-5 and TRBJ2-7; 9 bases map to TRBD1. Germline V gene sequence: CDR1 MNHEY, CDR2 SVGAGI. This CDR3 has 14 residues. Trimming took 6 bases from V and 3 from J; bases not matched to a gene: 6. DNA of the CDR3: TGTGCCAGCAGGCGAGGACAGGGGAACTACGAGCAGTACTTC. Translated, it gives CASRRGQGNYEQYF.

The chain uses TRBV27 and TRBJ1-5, with D unclear. CDR1 is MNHEY and CDR2 is SMNVEV in the germline V gene (reference sequence). There are 13 residues in the CDR3. V shed 0 bases and J shed 6 bases, with 6 bases lying between them. As DNA, the CDR3 is TGTGCCAGCAGTTTATCAAGGGTTCAGCCCCAGCATTTT. Protein product: CASSLSRVQPQHF.

For the CDR3, the DNA is TGTGCCAGCAGCGCTCAGGGCAATCAGCCCCAGCATTTT. Its protein is CASSAQGNQPQHF. The chain links TRBV6-1 to TRBJ1-5, with D unresolved. This CDR3 is 13 amino acids long. V lost 6 bases and J 2 bases, leaving 8 bases between the germline ends. Germline assignment: CDR1 MNHNS and CDR2 SASEGT.

DNA for the CDR3: TGCGCCAGCAGCTTGGCCCCGGGACAGGGGCCAGAGACCCAGTACTTC. Translating gives CASSLAPGQGPETQYF. The genes are TRBV5-1 and TRBJ2-5; TRBD1 agrees at 10 bases. Per the germline V gene, CDR1 is SGHRS and CDR2 is YFSETQ. The CDR3 is made up of 16 amino acids. V gave up 0 bases and J gave up 4 bases; unmatched junction bases: 6.

V and J are TRBV6-6 and TRBJ1-1; D is undetermined. This CDR3 comprises 14 residues. CDR1 is MNHNY and CDR2 is SVGAGI in the germline V gene (reference sequence). The germline V and J ends were trimmed by 5 bases and 0 bases, with 10 bases remaining between them. The CDR3 is CASSQPGLNTEAFF. The DNA of the CDR3 is TGTGCCAGCAGTCAACCGGGCCTGAACACTGAAGCTTTCTTT.